This T cell receptor beta chain was captured by sequencing in a study of regulatory and conventional T cells in RAG deficiency. V was clipped by 5 bases and J by 4 bases, with 11 bases between them. Germline V CDR1 and CDR2: MRHNA, SNTAGT. The CDR3 has 13 residues. Genomic DNA came from blood conventional CD4+ T cells gated CD25-low CD127-high. Concerning this clone itself: No antigen is known for it.

Study outcomes and limitations: Treg unique TCR beta sequences were approximately 100-fold fewer in Omenn syndrome and CID/AS patients than controls. Shorter CDR3s in all patient subsets; >80% Treg-Tconv overlap in Omenn. These Omenn syndrome Treg sorts may hold peripherally activated cells instead.

Data came from immunoSEQ multiplex PCR; TCRdb stores just in-frame clones and leaves some out. The sample has about 34,000 clones; 76% are singletons. The sample was also reused in another study, on regulatory T cells. That source reports: The PCR used 52 TRBV and 13 TRBJ primers. Patient repertoires had restricted TRB V-J pairs and skewed V and J usage, most in Tregs.

The chain employs TRBV6-4 and TRBJ1-1; no reliable D call. The TCR originated in a human donor in good health. Sequencing was done on a sample of CD4+ effector T cells sorted from blood. CDR3 in DNA: TGTGCCAGCAGTAGGGCAATGGGCACTGAAGCTTTCTTT. Protein sequence: CASSRAMGTEAFF.